This is a list of T cell receptor beta chains from one sample in a study of shared clonotypes between healthy human individuals. Sequenced by immunoSEQ multiplex PCR; TCRdb stores in-frame clones only, minus some. The sample lists some 2,100,000 clones, roughly 91% occurring once. The sample consisted of naive CD8+ T cells from PBMCs. The receptors stem from a man aged 18 to 30 in good health. Some clones in this sample may be carry-over from other donors' samples. Both conserved end residues are part of each CDR3. A D gene is named only where the DNA matches it firmly. Where a row states a size, it is once, few, many or the class of an expanded clone; other rows omit it.

>TRBV28|TRBJ1-3|-|-
CASSSLRRTEAGNTIYF
TGTGCCAGCAGTTCCCTTCGGAGGACAGAGGCTGGAAACACCATATATTTT
>TRBV28|TRBJ2-1|-|-
CASSRGGSDEQFF
TGTGCCAGCAGTCGTGGGGGCAGCGATGAGCAGTTCTTC
>TRBV29-1|TRBJ2-6|few|-
CSAWSGTGANVLTF
TGCAGCGCCTGGTCCGGCACTGGGGCCAACGTCCTGACTTTC
>TRBV28|TRBJ2-6|-|-
CASSITLGLSGANVLTF
TGTGCCAGCAGTATCACCCTTGGCCTCTCTGGGGCCAACGTCCTGACTTTC
>TRBV7-9|TRBJ1-2|few|-
CASSLGGNYGYTF
TGTGCCAGCAGCTTAGGGGGTAACTATGGCTACACCTTC
>TRBV5-4|TRBJ1-1|-|-
CASSSRMNTEAFF
TGTGCCAGCAGCTCTCGGATGAACACTGAAGCTTTCTTT
>TRBV27|TRBJ2-7|-|TRBD2
CATNFPGLAYYEQYF
TGTGCCACCAACTTTCCGGGACTAGCGTACTACGAGCAGTACTTC
>TRBV15|TRBJ2-7|-|TRBD2
CATSKASGDYEQYF
TGTGCCACCAGCAAGGCTAGCGGTGACTACGAGCAGTACTTC
>TRBV7-9|TRBJ1-2|-|-
CASSLARHPLGYTF
TGTGCCAGCAGCTTAGCCCGACATCCTCTAGGCTACACCTTC
>TRBV19|TRBJ2-1|-|-
CASSSWGSPSVPFF
TGTGCCAGTAGTTCCTGGGGGTCCCCCTCGGTGCCGTTCTTC
>TRBV5-6|TRBJ2-5|-|-
CASSFVPTSETQYF
TGTGCCAGCAGCTTCGTTCCGACTTCGGAGACCCAGTACTTC
>TRBV27|TRBJ1-5|-|-
CASSPVGVGNQPQHF
TGTGCCAGCAGTCCCGTGGGGGTTGGCAATCAGCCCCAGCATTTT
>TRBV14|TRBJ1-3|-|-
CASSPWSYSGNTIYF
TGTGCCAGCAGCCCCTGGTCTTACTCTGGAAACACCATATATTTT
>TRBV7-8|TRBJ2-3|-|-
CASSLWATKGTDTQYF
TGTGCCAGCAGCTTATGGGCCACCAAGGGCACAGATACGCAGTATTTT
>TRBV19|TRBJ2-7|-|TRBD1
CASSIMGQGFYEQYF
TGTGCCAGTAGTATTATGGGACAGGGTTTCTACGAGCAGTACTTC
>TRBV28|TRBJ1-5|-|-
CASSLGPLSNQPQHF
TGTGCCAGCAGCCTGGGGCCCCTTAGCAATCAGCCCCAGCATTTT
>TRBV14|TRBJ2-1|-|TRBD1
CASSHDRGPYNEQFF
TGTGCCAGCAGCCATGACAGGGGGCCGTACAATGAGCAGTTCTTC
>TRBV7-9|TRBJ2-1|once|-
CASSLARNEQFF
TGTGCCAGCAGCTTAGCGCGGAATGAGCAGTTCTTC
>TRBV28|TRBJ2-1|-|TRBD1
CASSYRGPVYNEQFF
TGTGCCAGCAGTTACAGGGGGCCTGTCTACAATGAGCAGTTCTTC
>TRBV27|TRBJ2-3|once|TRBD2
CASSFLLAGVADTQYF
TGTGCCAGCAGTTTTTTACTAGCGGGAGTCGCGGATACGCAGTATTTT
>TRBV6-6|TRBJ2-7|-|TRBD2
CASSSTWRELSYEQYF
TGTGCCAGCAGTTCCACCTGGCGGGAGCTCTCCTACGAGCAGTACTTC
>TRBV2|TRBJ2-1|-|-
CASSEYGPLGPSSYNEQFF
TGTGCCAGCAGTGAATACGGTCCTCTCGGACCAAGCTCCTACAATGAGCAGTTCTTC
>TRBV7-8|TRBJ2-1|-|TRBD2
CASSPRLAGRKYNEQFF
TGTGCCAGCAGCCCCAGACTAGCGGGAAGAAAATACAATGAGCAGTTCTTC
>TRBV9|TRBJ2-1|once|-
CASSVVLGGLYNEQFF
TGTGCCAGCAGCGTAGTCTTAGGAGGGCTCTACAATGAGCAGTTCTTC
>TRBV7-9|TRBJ1-5|-|-
CAGSFGHNQPQHF
TGTGCCGGCAGCTTTGGGCACAATCAGCCCCAGCATTTT
>TRBV27|TRBJ2-5|-|-
CASSSLGGVETQYF
TGTGCCAGCAGCTCGCTGGGGGGCGTGGAGACCCAGTACTTC
>TRBV2|TRBJ1-5|few|-
CASRDRNQPQHF
TGTGCCAGCAGGGATCGCAATCAGCCCCAGCATTTT
>TRBV7-2|TRBJ2-7|-|-
CASSLIRETYEQYF
TGTGCCAGCAGCTTAATCCGGGAAACCTACGAGCAGTACTTC
>TRBV2|TRBJ2-7|-|TRBD1
CASSAPGTASYEQYF
TGTGCCAGCAGTGCCCCCGGGACAGCATCCTACGAGCAGTACTTC
>TRBV5-1|TRBJ1-1|-|-
CASSSLPNTEAFF
TGCGCCAGCAGCTCATTACCGAACACTGAAGCTTTCTTT
>TRBV13|TRBJ2-5|-|TRBD2
CASSFGSGYQETQYF
TGTGCCAGCAGCTTTGGTAGCGGGTACCAAGAGACCCAGTACTTC
>TRBV6-5|TRBJ2-5|-|TRBD2
CASSGPGLALETQYF
TGTGCCAGCAGTGGACCGGGACTAGCTTTGGAGACCCAGTACTTC
>TRBV27|TRBJ2-7|-|-
CASSSGFNYEQYF
TGTGCCAGCAGTAGCGGATTTAACTACGAGCAGTACTTC
>TRBV27|TRBJ2-7|-|TRBD1
CASSLRGFVGGEYEQYF
TGTGCCAGCAGTTTAAGGGGGTTTGTAGGGGGCGAATACGAGCAGTACTTC
>TRBV6-1|TRBJ2-5|-|-
CASSEDLLETQYF
TGTGCCAGCAGTGAAGACTTATTAGAGACCCAGTACTTC
>TRBV19|TRBJ2-5|-|TRBD2
CASSAFSGLAFQPSHF
TGTGCCAGTAGTGCCTTTTCGGGACTAGCGTTTCAACCCTCACACTTC
>TRBV27|TRBJ1-3|-|-
CASSPSRGTSGNTIYF
TGTGCCAGCAGTCCGAGCAGGGGAACCTCTGGAAACACCATATATTTT
>TRBV5-6|TRBJ1-2|-|TRBD1
CASSLLPGQGFYGYTF
TGTGCCAGCAGCTTACTCCCGGGACAGGGCTTCTATGGCTACACCTTC
>TRBV5-6|TRBJ2-7|-|-
CASSLAGRESSYEQYF
TGTGCCAGCAGCTTGGCAGGGCGGGAAAGCTCCTACGAGCAGTACTTC
>TRBV7-3|TRBJ2-5|-|-
CASSLTAMQETQYF
TGTGCCAGCAGCTTAACGGCAATGCAAGAGACCCAGTACTTC
>TRBV7-4|TRBJ2-1|-|TRBD2
CASTCHPQLYKGKRDLSDEQFF
TGTGCCAGCACCTGCCACCCACAGCTCTATAAGGGGAAGCGGGACTTGAGTGATGAGCAGTTCTTC
>TRBV30|TRBJ2-1|-|-
CAWSVLSEQFF
TGTGCCTGGAGTGTTCTTAGCGAGCAGTTCTTC
>TRBV9|TRBJ2-1|-|TRBD1
CASSARPGQGLNEQFF
TGTGCCAGCAGCGCCCGGCCGGGACAGGGTCTAAATGAGCAGTTCTTC
>TRBV19|TRBJ2-3|-|TRBD1
CASKQDRSVPDTQYF
TGTGCCAGCAAACAGGACAGGTCCGTCCCAGATACGCAGTATTTT
>TRBV19|TRBJ2-5|-|TRBD2
CASTPGGLDQETQYF
TGTGCCAGTACTCCGGGGGGACTAGACCAAGAGACCCAGTACTTC
>TRBV29-1|TRBJ2-5|-|-
CSVETRSYLGETQYF
TGCAGCGTTGAGACCCGGAGCTACCTAGGGGAGACCCAGTACTTC
>TRBV2|TRBJ2-7|-|-
CASAGTREYEQYF
TGTGCCAGCGCAGGGACGCGGGAATACGAGCAGTACTTC
>TRBV5-1|TRBJ1-1|-|-
CASSFVATTEAFF
TGCGCCAGCAGCTTTGTGGCCACCACTGAAGCTTTCTTT
>TRBV19|TRBJ2-7|-|-
CASSFGTVGEQYF
TGTGCCAGTAGTTTCGGGACCGTGGGCGAGCAGTACTTC
>TRBV9|TRBJ1-1|few|-
CATGVGGNTEAFF
TGTGCCACCGGAGTCGGGGGGAACACTGAAGCTTTCTTT
>TRBV5-1|TRBJ2-2|-|-
CASSQDPGPFTGELFF
TGCGCCAGCAGCCAGGATCCGGGACCCTTCACCGGGGAGCTGTTTTTT
>TRBV9|TRBJ1-2|-|TRBD1
CASSVPGQGLYGYTF
TGTGCCAGCAGCGTTCCGGGACAGGGGTTATATGGCTACACCTTC
>TRBV28|TRBJ1-5|-|TRBD1
CASSLGQGDQPQHF
TGTGCCAGCAGTTTGGGGCAGGGGGACCAGCCCCAGCATTTT
>TRBV4-2|TRBJ2-3|-|TRBD2
CATWAGAGPDTQYF
TGTGCCACCTGGGCGGGAGCGGGGCCCGATACGCAGTATTTT
>TRBV28|TRBJ1-4|-|-
CASRDPTTANEKLFF
TGTGCCAGCAGGGATCCGACAACCGCTAATGAAAAACTGTTTTTT
>TRBV19|TRBJ1-1|-|-
CASSLTGTHTEAFF
TGTGCCAGTAGTTTAACCGGGACACATACTGAAGCTTTCTTT
>TRBV9|TRBJ2-1|-|-
CASSNRTEGLTIGGDEQFF
TGTGCCAGCAGCAACCGGACAGAGGGACTGACTATTGGGGGGGATGAGCAGTTCTTC
>TRBV9|TRBJ1-5|few|-
CASSVGSGNQPQHF
TGTGCCAGCAGCGTTGGGTCTGGAAATCAGCCCCAGCATTTT
>TRBV7-9|TRBJ2-1|-|-
CASSPLLVWDNEQFF
TGTGCCAGCAGCCCCCTCCTAGTCTGGGACAATGAGCAGTTCTTC